In terms of frequency, the clone carrying this T cell receptor (beta chain) is medium-sized. TCRdb re-called the reads and gives one entry per CDR3 protein, without DNA. This repertoire includes just over 1,500 distinct CDR3 sequences. The sample comes from a study of diagnostic markers for celiac disease. This CDR3 spans 15 amino acids. From germline, CDR1 is DFQATT and CDR2 SNEGSKA (reference sequence). This chain links TRBV20-1 with TRBJ2-1; TCRdb gives TRBD2 as the D gene, but with no DNA this cannot be confirmed. This clonotype was sampled from a human donor. The material sequenced was either unsorted cells or a sorted T cell fraction (not recorded which). This CDR3 is CSARVGTSGNNEQFF.